The 24 T cell receptor beta chains in this list originate from one sample, sequenced in a study of T cell clonality in common variable immunodeficiency. Data came from immunoSEQ multiplex PCR; TCRdb stores just in-frame clones and leaves some out. The sample is made up of about 52,000 clones, none counted only once. Sequencing was done on a sample of peripheral blood mononuclear cells. Receptors were obtained from a person aged 18 to 70 in good health.

In this sample, this clone turned up many times. The missing CDR3 end, 3 residues past where the read stops, is filled in from the germline J gene. The rearrangement links TRBV6-4 to TRBJ2-3, with D unclear. Germline CDR1 MRHNA, CDR2 SNTAGT. CDR3 length: 16 residues. V dropped 10 bases and J dropped 0 bases, with 20 bases sitting between them. The CDR3 bases that were read are TGTGCCACCGAAGCTTCCAGGAACCTTAGCACAGATACG. This codes for CATEASRNLSTDT. The complete CDR3 protein is CATEASRNLSTDTQYF.

This clone was counted many times. Coverage ceases 3 residues before the CDR3 finishes, and the germline J gene fills in the end. The V call is TRBV20-1, the J call TRBJ1-5; 9 bases agree with TRBD1. Trimming cost V 0 bases and J 3 bases; bases outside gene matches: 9. The length of the CDR3 is 17 residues. Germline CDR1 reads DFQATT; CDR2 reads SNEGSKA (reference sequence). The sequenced CDR3 bases are TGCAGTGCTAGAGATAGGCGGGACAGGGTGAACAATCAGCCC. This encodes CSARDRRDRVNNQP. The full CDR3 protein is CSARDRRDRVNNQPQHF.

The table lists this clone with many counts. With the read ending 3 residues before the CDR3 end, the germline J gene is used to fill in that end. This chain uses TRBV18 with TRBJ2-1; a weak D match, TRBD2 (6 bases). CDR3 length equals 16 residues. The germline gives CDR1 KGHSH, CDR2 LQKENI. Trimming removed 3 bases from V and 4 bases from J, with 16 bases in between. CDR3 bases read: TGTGCCAGCTCACCGGGCCGGAGGGTGGATTACAATGAG. Its translation is CASSPGRRVDYNE. The CDR3 reads in full as CASSPGRRVDYNEQFF.

This clone was observed many times. Read sequence stops 3 residues before the CDR3 end, and the germline J gene provides the missing end. V usage is TRBV18 and J usage is TRBJ1-1; possibly TRBD1 for D (6 bases). V was pared by 6 bases and J by 1 base, with 6 bases between. There are 12 residues in the CDR3. The V gene's germline CDR1 is KGHSH and CDR2 LQKENI. CDR3 region: CASSTGNTEAFF. The part of the CDR3 DNA that was read is TGTGCCAGCTCGACAGGGAACACTGAA.

This clone has at least ten counts. Sequencing ends 3 residues short of the CDR3 end; the germline J gene provides the rest. V and J are TRBV6-2 or TRBV6-3 and TRBJ1-2; D gene uncertain. Germline V lookup: CDR1 MNHEY, CDR2 SVGEGT. This CDR3 region has 13 residues. Trimming took off 4 bases at V and 4 bases at J, with 10 bases between the two ends. CDR3 region: CASSSGYVYGYTF. CDR3 bases read: TGTGCCAGCAGTTCGGGGTACGTCTATGGC.

This clone was seen more than once but under ten times. This sequence may be a read error, since a much larger clone differs from it by one base. The read ends 3 residues early relative to the CDR3; the germline J gene fills the gap. The V call is TRBV30, the J call TRBJ1-4; the D gene is possibly TRBD1 (6 bases). The CDR3 runs 20 residues. Germline V gives CDR1 GTSNPN, CDR2 SVGIG (reference sequence). CDR3 amino acids: CAWRERSGTTGGSYNSPLFF. The part of the CDR3 DNA that was read is TGTGCCTGGAGGGAAAGGTCCGGGACCACGGGGGGCTCCTATAATTCACCA.

This clone was found a few times. The CDR3 DNA, read in part, is TGTGCCAGCAGCCCCAGGGCGTCGGTATACGAG. Translated, it gives CASSPRASVYE. The whole CDR3 sequence reads CASSPRASVYEQYF. V is TRBV7-2 and J is TRBJ2-7; D is possibly TRBD1 (5 bases). The DNA ends 3 residues before the CDR3 does, and the rest of the CDR3 is filled in from the germline J gene. V shed 5 bases and J shed 4 bases, with 15 bases lying between them. Germline V CDR1 and CDR2: SGHTA, FQGNSA. This CDR3 region has 14 residues.

Many counts were recorded for this clone. Coverage ceases 3 residues before the CDR3 finishes, and the germline J gene fills in the end. This rearrangement joins TRBV2 to TRBJ1-2, with 7 bases lining up with TRBD1. This CDR3 is 14 amino acids long. Germline V gene data show CDR1 as SNHLY and CDR2 as FYNNEI. The covered CDR3 bases are TGTGCCAGCAGGTCGGGACAGTTAACGGAGGGC. Encoded protein: CASRSGQLTEG. The CDR3 as a whole reads CASRSGQLTEGYTF. Complete variable domain (other parts from reference TRBV2 and TRBJ1-2): EPEVTQTPSHQVTQMGQEVILRCVPISNHLYFYWYRQILGQKVEFLVSFYNNEISEKSEIFDDQFSVERPDGSNFTLKIRSTKLEDSAMYFCASRSGQLTEGYTFGSGTRLTVV.

This clone was picked up many times. The read stops 3 residues short of the end of the CDR3; the missing end is completed from the germline J gene. The chain uses TRBV5-1 and TRBJ2-2; 11 nucleotides agree with TRBD2. V was clipped by 0 bases and J by 4 bases; unmatched bases: 2. Germline CDR1 reads SGHRS; CDR2 reads YFSETQ. This CDR3 contains 16 residues. The CDR3 loop reads CASSLATSGITGELFF. The CDR3 DNA, read in part, is TGCGCCAGCAGCTTGGCGACTAGCGGGATCACCGGGGAG.

Concerning this clone: With the read ending 3 residues before the CDR3 end, the germline J gene is used to fill in that end. The rearrangement uses TRBV7-8 and TRBJ1-5, with 8 bases lining up with TRBD1. CDR3 length: 14 amino acids. V lost 4 bases, J lost 6 bases, and 5 bases stayed unmatched. Looked up from germline, CDR1 is SGHVS and CDR2 is FQNEAQ. CDR3 in amino acids: CASSSGQGVQPQHF. The sequenced part of the CDR3 DNA is TGTGCCAGCAGCTCAGGACAGGGAGTTCAGCCC.

This clone was seen more than once but under ten times. A much larger clone is a single base away; this may be a read error. The read ends 3 residues before the CDR3 terminus; that terminus is restored from the germline J gene. This same CDR3 is encoded by further DNA sequences in the sample. The V call is TRBV6-2 or TRBV6-3, the J call TRBJ1-3; tentative D call: TRBD1 (5 bases). The CDR3 totals 13 residues. The germline V gene has CDR1 MNHEY and CDR2 SVGEGT. CDR3 DNA (partial): TGTGCCAGCAAGGACAAACCTGGAAACACT. Amino acids: CASKDKPGNT. The entire CDR3 protein reads CASKDKPGNTIYF.

The sample holds a few counts of this clone. Read sequence stops 3 residues before the CDR3 end, and the germline J gene provides the missing end. The J gene is TRBJ1-2, the V gene TRBV20-1, with D tentatively TRBD1 (6 bases). This CDR3 has 16 residues. CDR1 is DFQATT and CDR2 is SNEGSKA in the germline V gene (reference sequence). Deletions cut 2 bases from V and 7 bases from J, with 23 bases between. This CDR3 reads CSARIPGNQGKGGYTF. CDR3 DNA, as far as it was read: TGCAGTGCTAGAATTCCGGGGAATCAGGGGAAGGGTGGC.

There are many counts of this clone. The sequenced fragment ends 3 residues before the CDR3 boundary, so the rest is inferred from the germline J gene. V and J are TRBV10-3 and TRBJ2-5; 7 bases fit TRBD2. This CDR3 has 17 residues. Germline V lookup: CDR1 ENHRY, CDR2 SYGVKD. The J segment lost 4 bases and the V segment lost 0 bases, leaving 11 bases of the junction unmatched. This chain's CDR3 is CAISESILLARGETQYF. Incomplete CDR3 DNA: TGTGCCATCAGTGAGTCGATATTACTAGCGAGGGGAGAGACC.

This clone has at least ten counts. The read gets to within 3 residues of the CDR3 end, and the germline J gene fills in the rest. V usage is TRBV5-5 and J usage is TRBJ1-1; unclear D gene. This CDR3 is 13 amino acids long. The V gene's germline CDR1 is SGHKS and CDR2 YYEKEE (reference sequence). V lost 2 bases and J 0 bases, leaving 5 bases between the germline ends. The part of the CDR3 DNA that was read is TGTGCCAGCAGCTTACAGATGAACACTGAA. Translated: CASSLQMNTE. Given in full, the CDR3 is CASSLQMNTEAFF.

This clone was counted a few times. From the germline J gene comes the end of the CDR3, since the read stops 3 residues before it. The chain is built from TRBV2 and TRBJ2-3; unclear D gene. Germline lookup yields CDR1 SNHLY and CDR2 FYNNEI. V dropped 4 bases and J dropped 6 bases, with 14 bases sitting between them. The CDR3 has 14 residues. This chain's CDR3 is CASSVPIYLDTQYF. CDR3 bases read: TGTGCCAGCAGTGTTCCTATCTACTTGGATACG.

The sample holds a few counts of this clone. The read stops 3 residues short of the end of the CDR3; the missing end is completed from the germline J gene. This chain links TRBV7-9 with TRBJ2-7; D possibly corresponds to TRBD2 (6 bases). Germline CDR1 is SEHNR and CDR2 is FQNEAQ (reference sequence). CDR3 length equals 13 residues. Trimming took off 5 bases at V and 3 bases at J, with 11 bases between the two ends. The CDR3 sequence: CASSPGVGYEQYF. The part of the CDR3 DNA that was read is TGTGCCAGCAGCCCGGGGGTAGGCTACGAG. The variable domain in full, with the rest retrieved from reference TRBV7-9 and TRBJ2-7, is DTGVSQNPRHKITKRGQNVTFRCDPISEHNRLYWYRQTLGQGPEFLTYFQNEAQLEKSRLLSDRFSAERPKGSFSTLEIQRTEQGDSAMYLCASSPGVGYEQYFGPGTRLTVT.

This clone was found a few times. Read data end 3 residues before the CDR3 end; the end is taken from the germline J gene. The chain uses TRBV7-2 and TRBJ2-4, with D possibly being TRBD1 (5 bases). The germline CDR1 and CDR2 sequences are SGHTA and FQGNSA. CDR3 size: 14 residues. CDR3 DNA (partial): TGTGCCAGCAGCCCACGACAGACGACCTATGGT. It translates to CASSPRQTTYG. From start to end, the CDR3 is CASSPRQTTYGQYF.

This clone appeared a few times. The CDR3 end falls 3 residues outside the read, so it is completed with the germline J gene. This chain joins TRBV5-5 and TRBJ2-5; the D is unclear. The germline CDR1 and CDR2 sequences are SGHKS and YYEKEE (reference sequence). The CDR3 length is 14 residues. Trimming took off 1 base at V and 1 base at J, with 8 bases between the two ends. The sequenced part of the CDR3 DNA is TGTGCCAGCAGCTTGTGGCAGGCCCAAGAGACC. Its protein is CASSLWQAQET. The CDR3 in its entirety is CASSLWQAQETQYF.

There are a few counts of this clone. The sequenced fragment ends 3 residues before the CDR3 boundary, so the rest is inferred from the germline J gene. The gene calls are TRBV7-9 and TRBJ2-1; no firm D call. V was shortened by 6 bases and J by 9 bases, with 9 bases between the two germline ends. Germline V lookup: CDR1 SEHNR, CDR2 FQNEAQ (reference sequence). The CDR3 runs to 11 residues. The CDR3 region is CASRPGGEQFF. The DNA read from the CDR3 is TGTGCCAGCAGGCCCGGTGGTGAG.

This clone was seen at least ten times. The read terminates 3 residues before the CDR3 end, so the remaining end is supplied by the germline J gene. The chain employs TRBV4-1 and TRBJ1-2; 9 nucleotides agree with TRBD1. The V gene end was trimmed by 4 bases and the J gene end by 3 bases; junction bases not matched to a gene: 3. CDR3 length: 14 residues. Germline V gene data show CDR1 as MGHRA and CDR2 as YSYEKL. Incomplete CDR3 DNA: TGCGCCAGCAGCCGCCGGGACAGGGACTATGGC. Protein: CASSRRDRDYG. The CDR3 reads in full as CASSRRDRDYGYTF.

This clone was seen more than once but under ten times. From the germline J gene comes the end of the CDR3, since the read stops 3 residues before it. This chain joins TRBV5-1 and TRBJ2-1; tentatively, D is TRBD1 (6 bases). V lost 5 bases to trimming and J lost 1 base, with 10 bases between them. CDR1 is SGHRS, CDR2 YFSETQ, per germline. There are 14 residues in the CDR3. CDR3 in amino acids: CASSLTGSYNEQFF. Incomplete CDR3 DNA: TGCGCCAGCAGTCTGACAGGATCCTACAATGAG.

This clone was counted between two and nine times. The read finishes 3 residues shy of the CDR3 end, and the germline J gene is used to complete it. The chain recombines TRBV11-2 with TRBJ2-2; 7 nucleotides agree with TRBD2. This CDR3 is built from 14 residues. Germline lookup yields CDR1 SGHAT and CDR2 FQNNGV. J was trimmed by 4 bases and V by 5 bases; bases with no gene match: 4. The CDR3 region is CASSPIAGTGELFF. CDR3 DNA (partial): TGTGCCAGCAGCCCAATAGCGGGCACCGGGGAG.

This clone was seen at least ten times. The read comes to an end 3 residues before the CDR3 does, leaving the germline J gene to fill in the end. V gene TRBV12-3 or TRBV12-4 combines with J gene TRBJ1-1; the match to TRBD1 covers 8 bases. The CDR3 loop spans 12 amino acids. The DNA read from the CDR3 is TGTGCCAGCAGCCAGGACAGGGCGGAA. Its protein product is CASSQDRAE. In full, the CDR3 reads CASSQDRAEAFF.

This clone was counted between two and nine times. The read terminates 3 residues ahead of where the CDR3 ends, so the germline J gene completes it. The J gene is TRBJ2-3, the V gene TRBV10-2; no reliable D call. Germline assignment: CDR1 WSHSY and CDR2 SAAADI. This CDR3 is built from 17 residues. V lost 3 bases, J lost 0 bases, and 16 bases lay in between. The CDR3 reads CASSDPLSISSTDTQYF. Partial CDR3 DNA: TGCGCCAGCAGTGATCCCCTTAGCATTTCTAGCACAGATACG.